This T cell receptor (beta chain) was sequenced in a study of T cells in Graves' hyperthyroidism and ophthalmopathy. Stable hyperthyroidism: no ophthalmopathy progression over 18 months of follow-up. Each diagnosis was grounded in clinical symptoms, serum thyroxine and TRAb, thyroid ultrasound, and orbital computed tomography. TCR beta CDR3 sequences were amplified from RNA transcripts. In the first-round RT-PCR of the TCR CDR3, the HTBI primer set was used. TCRdb used MiXCR to reprocess the multiplex PCR reads, holding one entry per CDR3 protein. The sample includes about 680,000 distinct CDR3 sequences, 30% to 40% of them seen just once. V was pared by 4 bases and J by 3 bases, with 10 bases between. The CDR3 has 13 residues. Per the germline V gene, CDR1 is SQVTM and CDR2 is ANQGSEA.

The receptor was derived from a woman aged 40 to 50 with Graves' hyperthyroidism. This sequence joins TRBV29-1 and TRBJ1-5; D might be TRBD1 (6 bases). Sequenced material: blood. In DNA form, the CDR3 reads TGCAGCGTTGCGCAGGGGACCAATCAGCCCCAGCATTTT. As protein: CSVAQGTNQPQHF. Variable domain in full (rest from reference TRBV29-1 and TRBJ1-5): SAVISQKPSRDICQRGTSLTIQCQVDSQVTMMFWYRQQPGQSLTLIATANQGSEATYESGFVIDKFPISRPNLTFSTLTVSNMSPEDSSIYLCSVAQGTNQPQHFGDGTRLSIL.